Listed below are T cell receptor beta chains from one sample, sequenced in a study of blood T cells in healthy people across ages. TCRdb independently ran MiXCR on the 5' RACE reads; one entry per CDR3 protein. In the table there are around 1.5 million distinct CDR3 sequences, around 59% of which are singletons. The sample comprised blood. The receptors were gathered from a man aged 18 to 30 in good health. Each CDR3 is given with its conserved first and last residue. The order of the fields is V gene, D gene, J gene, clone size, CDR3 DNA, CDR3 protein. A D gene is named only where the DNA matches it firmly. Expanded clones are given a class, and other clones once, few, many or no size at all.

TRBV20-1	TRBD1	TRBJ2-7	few	TGCAGTGCTAGGGGACAGTTTGAGCAGTACTTC	CSARGQFEQYF
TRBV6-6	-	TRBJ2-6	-	TGTGCCCATGGGTTTGGGGCCAACGTCCTGACTTTC	CAHGFGANVLTF
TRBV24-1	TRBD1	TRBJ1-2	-	TGTGCCACCAGTGATTTCCCCGACGGCGGAGGGGGCGGCTACACCTTC	CATSDFPDGGGGGYTF
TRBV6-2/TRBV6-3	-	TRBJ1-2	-	TGTGCCAGCAGGCCGGGACCGATCTATGGCTACACCTTC	CASRPGPIYGYTF
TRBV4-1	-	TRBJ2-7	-	TGCGCCAGCAGCCAGACAAGCATCTACGAGCAGTACTTC	CASSQTSIYEQYF
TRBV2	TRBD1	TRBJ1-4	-	TGTGCCAGCAGTGGGGACAGGGTAGCCCAATCAACTAATGAAAAACTGTTTTTT	CASSGDRVAQSTNEKLFF
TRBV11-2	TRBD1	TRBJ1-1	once	TGTGCCAGCAACCTCGGACAGGGAATGAACACTGAAGCTTTCTTT	CASNLGQGMNTEAFF
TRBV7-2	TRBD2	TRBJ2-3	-	TGTGCCAGAAGCTCCGGGACTAGCGGGGGGGCAGATACGCAGTATTTT	CARSSGTSGGADTQYF
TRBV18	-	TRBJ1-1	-	TGTGCCAGCTCGATGGGTTTTGGCGCGAACACTGAAGCTTTCTTT	CASSMGFGANTEAFF
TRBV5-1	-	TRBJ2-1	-	TGCGCCAGCAGCCACCCGACAGTGGCCTACAATGAGCAGTTCTTC	CASSHPTVAYNEQFF
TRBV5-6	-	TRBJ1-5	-	TGTGCCAGCAGCTCCCTACGCGGGCTTAGCAATCAGCCCCAGCATTTT	CASSSLRGLSNQPQHF
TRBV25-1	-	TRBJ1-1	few	TGTGCCAGCAGTGCTCAGGGGAGGACTGAAGCTTTCTTT	CASSAQGRTEAFF
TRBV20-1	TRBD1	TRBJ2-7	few	TGCAGTGCTAGACCCGCGACAGGGTACGAGCAGTACTTC	CSARPATGYEQYF
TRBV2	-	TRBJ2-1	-	TGTGCCAGCCGGACGCTTTGGTACAATGAGCAGTTCTTC	CASRTLWYNEQFF
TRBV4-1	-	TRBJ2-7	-	TGCGCCAGCAGCCCACGGGACTCAGCTTCCTACGAGCAGTACTTC	CASSPRDSASYEQYF
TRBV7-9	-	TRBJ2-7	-	TGTGCCAGCAGCGCTAGAACAGACAGGAATCCCTACGAGCAGTACTTC	CASSARTDRNPYEQYF
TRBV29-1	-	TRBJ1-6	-	TGCAGCGTTGGTTACGGGGACGATTCACCCCTCCACTTT	CSVGYGDDSPLHF
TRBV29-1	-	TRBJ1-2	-	TGCAGCGTTGAAGACGATAGGGGGGCCTATGGCTACACCTTC	CSVEDDRGAYGYTF
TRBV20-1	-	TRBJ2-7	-	TGCAGTGCCCATCCCAAGAGTCGGGGGGAGCAGTACTTC	CSAHPKSRGEQYF
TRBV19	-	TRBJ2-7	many	TGTGCCAGTAGTATAGGCGACTCCTACGAGCAGTACTTC	CASSIGDSYEQYF
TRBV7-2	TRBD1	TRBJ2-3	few	TGTGCCAGCAGCTTTCAAGGACAGGCCAACACAGATACGCAGTATTTT	CASSFQGQANTDTQYF
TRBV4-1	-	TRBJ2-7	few	TGCGCCAGCAGCCAAGTTATGCAGGGACCAAGCTCCTACGAGCAGTACTTC	CASSQVMQGPSSYEQYF